These T cell receptor beta chains were read from a single sample in a study of cytomegalovirus exposure and HLA in healthy donors. Here immunoSEQ multiplex PCR was the method, and the copy in TCRdb shows in-frame clones only, minus some. The repertoire includes about 89,000 clones, around 74% of them detected once, and about 9.4% sits in the top ten. The specimen was PBMCs. The receptors were sampled from a man aged 25 to 40 in good health and CMV-seropositive. The CDR3 runs from the conserved cysteine through the conserved F or W.

V: TRBV7-9; CDR3: CASRGGGDEQFF
V: TRBV2; CDR3: CASNPGGRYEQYF
V: TRBV2; CDR3: CASSELAGGLTYEQYF
V: TRBV7-6; CDR3: CASSPRRVESDEQFF
V: TRBV5-1; CDR3: CASSPGQVNVNVLTF
V: TRBV18; CDR3: CASSLLDRDNSPLHF
V: TRBV30; CDR3: CAWYRGGPYEQYF
V: TRBV19; CDR3: CASSIEAVNYGYTF
V: TRBV27; CDR3: CASSLSGSYEQFF
V: TRBV5-5; CDR3: CASSLWGAYEQYF
V: TRBV7-9; CDR3: CSSSLAAGQETQYF
V: TRBV7-2; CDR3: CASSPRQGATGELFF
V: TRBV27; CDR3: CASSLTLPTGGAGKLFF
V: TRBV5-1; CDR3: CASSPDRPSEAFF
V: TRBV6-5; CDR3: CASSTSGTGLYEQYF
V: TRBV5-1; CDR3: CASSLSKGQDYYGYTF
V: TRBV9; CDR3: CASSVGDRGEGYTF
V: TRBV7-9; CDR3: CASRWGTGDYGYTF
V: TRBV19; CDR3: CASSLLAGNIQYF